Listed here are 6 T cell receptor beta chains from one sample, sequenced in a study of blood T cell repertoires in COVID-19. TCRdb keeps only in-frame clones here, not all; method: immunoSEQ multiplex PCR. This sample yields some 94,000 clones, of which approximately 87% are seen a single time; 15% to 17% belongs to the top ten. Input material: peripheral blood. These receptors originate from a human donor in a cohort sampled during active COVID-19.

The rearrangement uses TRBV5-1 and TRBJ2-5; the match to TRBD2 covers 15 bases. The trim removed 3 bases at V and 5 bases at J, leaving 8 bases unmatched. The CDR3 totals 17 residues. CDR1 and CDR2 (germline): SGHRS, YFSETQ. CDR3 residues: CASSSPGLAGGLETQYF. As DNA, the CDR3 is TGCGCCAGCAGCTCCCCCGGACTAGCGGGGGGGCTTGAGACCCAGTACTTC.

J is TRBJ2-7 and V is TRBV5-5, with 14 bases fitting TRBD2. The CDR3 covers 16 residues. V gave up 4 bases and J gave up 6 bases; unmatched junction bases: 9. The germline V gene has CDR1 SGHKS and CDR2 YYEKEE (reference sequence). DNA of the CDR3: TGTGCCAGCAGCCCTAACGGACTAGCGGGAGGCTTCGAGCAGTACTTC. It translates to CASSPNGLAGGFEQYF.

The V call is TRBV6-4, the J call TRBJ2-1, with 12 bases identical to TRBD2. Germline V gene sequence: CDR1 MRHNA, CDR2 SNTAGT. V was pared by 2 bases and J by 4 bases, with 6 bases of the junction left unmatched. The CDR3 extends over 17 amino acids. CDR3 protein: CASSDEKTSGSYNEQFF. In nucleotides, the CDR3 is TGTGCCAGCAGTGACGAAAAGACTAGCGGGAGTTACAATGAGCAGTTCTTC.

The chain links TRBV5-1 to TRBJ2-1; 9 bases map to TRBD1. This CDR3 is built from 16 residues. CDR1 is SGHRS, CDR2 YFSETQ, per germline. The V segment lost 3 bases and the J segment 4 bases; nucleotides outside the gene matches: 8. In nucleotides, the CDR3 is TGCGCCAGCAGCTCAACCGGGACAGGGCCTTACAATGAGCAGTTCTTC. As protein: CASSSTGTGPYNEQFF.

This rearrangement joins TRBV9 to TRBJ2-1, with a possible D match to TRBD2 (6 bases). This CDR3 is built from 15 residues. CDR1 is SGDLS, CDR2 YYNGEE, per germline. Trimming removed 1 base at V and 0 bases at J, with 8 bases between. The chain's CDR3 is CASSVFGSSYNEQFF. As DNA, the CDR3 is TGTGCCAGCAGCGTATTCGGGAGCTCCTACAATGAGCAGTTCTTC.

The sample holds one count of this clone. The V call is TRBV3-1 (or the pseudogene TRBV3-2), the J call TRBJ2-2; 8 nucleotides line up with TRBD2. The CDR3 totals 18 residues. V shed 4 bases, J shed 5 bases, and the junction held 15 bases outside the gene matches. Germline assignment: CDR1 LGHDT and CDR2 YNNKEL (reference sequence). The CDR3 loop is CASSRASGGRIGTGELFF. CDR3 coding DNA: TGTGCCAGCAGCCGAGCATCGGGGGGGCGTATTGGGACCGGGGAGCTGTTTTTT.